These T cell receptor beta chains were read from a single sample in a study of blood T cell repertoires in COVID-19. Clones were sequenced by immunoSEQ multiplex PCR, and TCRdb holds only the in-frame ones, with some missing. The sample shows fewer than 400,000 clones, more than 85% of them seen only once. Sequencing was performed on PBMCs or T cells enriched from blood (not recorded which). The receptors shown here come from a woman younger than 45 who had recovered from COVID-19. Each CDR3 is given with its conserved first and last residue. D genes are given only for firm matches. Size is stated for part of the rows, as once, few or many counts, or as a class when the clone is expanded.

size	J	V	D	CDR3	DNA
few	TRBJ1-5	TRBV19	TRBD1	CASSGTGARQPQHF	TGTGCCAGTAGTGGAACAGGGGCGAGGCAGCCCCAGCATTTT
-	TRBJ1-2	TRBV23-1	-	CASSQGRGGYTF	TGCGCCAGCAGTCAAGGGAGAGGCGGCTACACCTTC
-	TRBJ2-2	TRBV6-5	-	CASSSPVNTGELFF	TGTGCCAGCAGTTCCCCGGTGAACACCGGGGAGCTGTTTTTT
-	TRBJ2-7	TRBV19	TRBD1	CASEPGQGYEQYF	TGTGCCAGCGAACCGGGACAGGGATACGAGCAGTACTTC
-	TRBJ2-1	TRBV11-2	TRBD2	CASSLLGTSGNEQFF	TGTGCCAGCAGCTTACTTGGGACTAGCGGCAATGAGCAGTTCTTC
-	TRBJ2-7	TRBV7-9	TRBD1	CASSLRTGNYEQYF	TGTGCCAGCAGTTTACGGACAGGGAACTACGAGCAGTACTTC
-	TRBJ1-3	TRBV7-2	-	CASSSGQGNTIYF	TGTGCCAGCAGCTCCGGACAGGGAAACACCATATATTTT
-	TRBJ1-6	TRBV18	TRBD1	CASSPRQGVNSPLHF	TGTGCCAGCTCACCGAGACAGGGTGTGAATTCACCCCTCCACTTT
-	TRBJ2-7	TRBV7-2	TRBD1	CASSSKTGRGRQYF	TGTGCCAGCAGCTCAAAGACAGGGAGAGGAAGGCAGTACTTC
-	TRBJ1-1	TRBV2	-	CASWAGLNLAFF	TGTGCCAGCTGGGCGGGGCTTAATCTAGCTTTCTTT
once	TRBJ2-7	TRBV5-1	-	CASSQSSYEQYF	TGCGCCAGCAGCCAGTCTTCCTACGAGCAGTACTTC
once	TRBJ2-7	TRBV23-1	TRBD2	CASSHRPPLSGTHEQYF	TGCGCCAGCAGTCACAGACCACCCCTTAGCGGGACCCACGAGCAGTACTTC
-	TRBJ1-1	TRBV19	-	CANKTGPNTEAFF	TGTGCCAACAAGACAGGACCTAACACTGAAGCTTTCTTT
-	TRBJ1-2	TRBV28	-	CASSRGRNYGYTF	TGTGCCAGCAGTCGAGGCCGGAACTATGGCTACACCTTC
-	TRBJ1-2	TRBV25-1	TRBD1	CASSEQGAYTF	TGTGCCAGCAGTGAACAGGGGGCCTACACCTTC
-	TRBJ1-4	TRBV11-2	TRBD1	CASRRTGGEKLFF	TGTGCCAGCAGACGGACAGGGGGGGAAAAACTGTTTTTT
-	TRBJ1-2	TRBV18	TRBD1	CASSRGQNYGYTF	TGTGCCAGCTCACGGGGACAGAACTATGGCTACACCTTC
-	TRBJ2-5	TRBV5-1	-	CASSPAPGVQETQYF	TGCGCCAGCAGCCCGGCCCCGGGGGTCCAAGAGACCCAGTACTTC
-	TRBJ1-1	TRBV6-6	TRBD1	CASSLLQGAANTEAFF	TGTGCCAGCAGTTTACTACAGGGGGCGGCGAACACTGAAGCTTTCTTT
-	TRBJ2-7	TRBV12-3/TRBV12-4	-	CASSFFPDEQYF	TGTGCCAGCAGTTTTTTCCCCGACGAGCAGTACTTC
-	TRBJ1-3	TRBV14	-	CASSQVGFEGNTIYF	TGTGCCAGCAGCCAAGTCGGGTTTGAGGGAAACACCATATATTTT
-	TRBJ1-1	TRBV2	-	CASRGDIGAEAFF	TGTGCCAGCAGAGGGGACATTGGGGCTGAAGCTTTCTTT
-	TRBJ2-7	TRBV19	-	CASSMEEGSEQYF	TGTGCCAGTAGTATGGAGGAGGGTTCGGAGCAGTACTTC
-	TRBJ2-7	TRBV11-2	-	CASSQPGIRYEQYF	TGTGCCAGCAGCCAACCAGGGATTCGGTACGAGCAGTACTTC
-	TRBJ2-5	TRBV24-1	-	CATSDLGPGRETQYF	TGTGCCACCAGTGATTTGGGACCGGGGAGAGAGACCCAGTACTTC
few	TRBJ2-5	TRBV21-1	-	CASSKVVCGRWEETQYF	TGTGCCAGCAGCAAAGTGGTTTGCGGGAGATGGGAAGAGACCCAGTACTTC
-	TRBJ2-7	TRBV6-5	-	CASSYAQGRNYEQYF	TGTGCCAGCAGTTACGCCCAGGGGCGTAACTACGAGCAGTACTTC
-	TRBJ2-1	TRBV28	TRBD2	CASGLLGGGNEQFF	TGTGCCAGCGGGCTCCTCGGGGGGGGCAATGAGCAGTTCTTC
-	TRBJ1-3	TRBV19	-	CASSTGPYRLSSGNTIYF	TGTGCCAGTAGTACCGGACCCTACCGACTAAGCTCTGGAAACACCATATATTTT
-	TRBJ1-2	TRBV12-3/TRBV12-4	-	CASSLRGYGYTF	TGTGCCAGCAGTTTAAGGGGGTATGGCTACACCTTC
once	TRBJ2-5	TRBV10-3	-	CAISEAPGQETQYF	TGTGCCATCAGTGAGGCCCCCGGTCAAGAGACCCAGTACTTC
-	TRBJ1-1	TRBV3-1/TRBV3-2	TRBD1	CASSQTTGGTEAFF	TGTGCCAGCAGCCAAACAACAGGGGGCACTGAAGCTTTCTTT
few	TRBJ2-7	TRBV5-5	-	CASKLTSYEQYF	TGTGCCAGCAAGCTAACCTCCTACGAGCAGTACTTC
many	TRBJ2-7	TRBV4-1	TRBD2	CASSHPGTSSYEQYF	TGCGCCAGCAGCCACCCCGGGACTAGCTCCTACGAGCAGTACTTC
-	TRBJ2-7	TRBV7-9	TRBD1	CASSFTSQGVSYEQYF	TGTGCCAGCAGCTTTACATCGCAGGGGGTTTCCTACGAGCAGTACTTC
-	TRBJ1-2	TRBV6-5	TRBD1	CASSKQGNYGYTF	TGTGCCAGCAGTAAACAGGGGAACTATGGCTACACCTTC
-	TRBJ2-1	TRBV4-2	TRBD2	CASSRKTSRGEYNEQFF	TGTGCCAGCAGCCGCAAGACCTCCCGGGGGGAATACAATGAGCAGTTCTTC
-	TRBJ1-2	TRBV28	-	CASSPLTIPGYTF	TGTGCCAGCAGCCCCCTTACTATCCCTGGCTACACCTTC
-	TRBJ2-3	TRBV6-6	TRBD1	CASSSLGQGTDTQYF	TGTGCCAGCAGCTCCCTTGGACAGGGAACAGATACGCAGTATTTT
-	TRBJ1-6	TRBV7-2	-	CASSLTQLNNSPLHF	TGTGCCAGCAGCTTAACACAGCTAAATAATTCACCCCTCCACTTT
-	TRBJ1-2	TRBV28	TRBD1	CASDSGAGQLNYGYTF	TGTGCCAGCGATAGCGGGGCGGGACAGCTTAACTATGGCTACACCTTC
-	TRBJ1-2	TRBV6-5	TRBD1	CASSYGQGAYGYTF	TGTGCCAGCAGTTACGGGCAGGGGGCCTATGGCTACACCTTC
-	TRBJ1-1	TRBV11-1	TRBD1	CASEATGQINTEAFF	TGTGCCAGCGAAGCGACAGGGCAGATCAACACTGAAGCTTTCTTT
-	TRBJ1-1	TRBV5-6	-	CASSSYLRDTEAFF	TGTGCCAGCAGCTCCTACCTGAGGGACACTGAAGCTTTCTTT
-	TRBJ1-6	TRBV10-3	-	CAIVDRHSYNSPLHF	TGTGCCATCGTTGACAGGCACTCCTATAATTCACCCCTCCACTTT
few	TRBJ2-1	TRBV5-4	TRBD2	CASSLAVNEQFF	TGTGCCAGCAGTCTAGCGGTCAATGAGCAGTTCTTC
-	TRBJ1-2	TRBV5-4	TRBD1	CASSEFRTGEKVDGYTF	TGTGCCAGCAGCGAGTTTAGGACAGGGGAAAAGGTGGATGGCTACACCTTC
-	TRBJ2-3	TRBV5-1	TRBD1	CASSLLRTGSPTDTQYF	TGCGCCAGCAGCTTGCTGCGGACAGGGTCCCCCACAGATACGCAGTATTTT
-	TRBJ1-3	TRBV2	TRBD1	CASSLDRYRNTIYF	TGTGCCAGCAGTCTGGACAGGTATCGAAACACCATATATTTT
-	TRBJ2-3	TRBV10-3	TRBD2	CAISGPAGGLTDTQYF	TGTGCCATCAGTGGGCCAGCGGGGGGACTCACAGATACGCAGTATTTT
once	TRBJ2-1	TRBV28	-	CASSYGSSGNEQFF	TGTGCCAGCAGTTACGGGTCAAGTGGGAATGAGCAGTTCTTC
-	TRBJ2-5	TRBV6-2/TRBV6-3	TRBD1	CASSPGQAQETQYF	TGTGCCAGCAGTCCCGGACAGGCGCAAGAGACCCAGTACTTC